This T cell receptor (beta chain) was identified in a study of cytomegalovirus exposure and HLA in healthy donors. Donors consisted of healthy bone marrow donors. Trimming cost V 6 bases and J 7 bases, with 7 bases left between them. The CDR3 covers 10 residues. Germline CDR1 and CDR2: SQVTM and ANQGSEA. The PCR had 60 Vbeta and 13 Jbeta primers. The data were produced by immunoSEQ multiplex PCR, yet TCRdb's version contains in-frame clones alone and is incomplete. The sample includes fewer than 200,000 clones, roughly 84% of them seen just once. This TCR came from a young man in good health and CMV-seronegative. Source material: PBMCs. This sequence joins TRBV29-1 and TRBJ2-1, with a weak D call TRBD2 (5 bases). The CDR3 coding sequence is TGCAGCGTATTAGCGAATGAGCAGTTCTTC. It translates to CSVLANEQFF.